This T cell receptor (beta chain) was sequenced in a study of cytomegalovirus exposure and HLA in healthy donors. V lost 5 bases and J lost 1; bases outside the gene matches: 8. The CDR3 has 15 amino acids. Germline values: CDR1 MNHEY, CDR2 SMNVEV (reference sequence). Among the 100 to 150 subjects of the validation cohort, separate from the roughly 670-subject first cohort, were the donors. General study findings and limits: The study put around 180 TCR beta chains on its list as cytomegalovirus-associated. According to a subsequent analysis, TCR clusters from the first cohort were inclined to appear together in the 120 validation repertoires.

The repertoire was sequenced with immunoSEQ multiplex PCR; TCRdb's copy has only in-frame clones and lacks some. The sample records approximately 120,000 clones, around 90% being singletons. As to this clone: The antigen is not known.

V usage is TRBV27 and J usage is TRBJ2-7; TRBD1 matches at 7 bases. Sequenced input: PBMCs. This receptor was taken from a woman in her late teens or twenties in good health and CMV-seronegative. CDR3 DNA: TGTGCCAGCAGTCAATGGGACAGACGTTCCTACGAGCAGTACTTC. Translating gives CASSQWDRRSYEQYF.